What follows is one T cell receptor (beta chain) and its context. The antigen it recognizes is unknown. Per-base quality was not reported, and no clone a single base away is much larger than it. The data were taken from a study of cytomegalovirus exposure and HLA in healthy donors (dated by TCRdb to about 2017). Some background on the complete study: In an earlier analysis of 587 of the donors, 250 to 350 Gb of sequence data and 100 million or so unique TCR beta sequences from about 179 million T cells were reported. About 280 gigabases of sequencing data and tens of millions of unique TCR sequences were included in an early release covering about 700 HLA-typed donors. Of the 300 to 450 genotyped donors, roughly 80% fell in the genetic ancestry cluster associated with self-reported Caucasian donors. The aim of the study was to test whether cataloging public T cell receptors could identify signatures of past pathogen exposure. The study used immunosequencing to profile the T cell repertoires of 666 subjects and linked those repertoires to cytomegalovirus serostatus. In addition to the first cohort of hundreds of subjects, a separate validation cohort of some 120 different subjects was used. To predict cytomegalovirus infection status, the study brought together high-throughput TCR immunosequencing, statistical association of individual TCRs with disease status, and machine learning. In a later analysis, previously published TCR beta repertoires from some 640 donors were re-analyzed and high-resolution HLA genotyping was added so that TCR occurrence patterns could be studied. In the later analysis, no new phenotypic data were used to find candidate immune exposures; instead, reliance was placed on TCR beta sequences and their occurrence across donors. To decide whether each TCR beta V gene segment behaved as functional or pseudogenic, an earlier analysis of nearly 600 of the donors relied on high-throughput TCR beta sequencing. Donor age, sex, ethnicity and CMV serostatus were compiled alongside the repertoire data. Genome-wide SNP genotypes for about 55% of the roughly 670 donors were used in a later genetic analysis, which treated that subset as a discovery cohort. All discovery cohort repertoires had been generated on a single sequencing platform. HLA typing covered class I and class II loci at four-digit resolution. Typing coverage differed by locus: A, B, C, DRB1 and DQB1 were typed in roughly 629-630 donors, DQA1 in 522, DPA1 in 600 to 610, and DPB1 in about 450. A handful of DR-DQ haplotypes were handled as single units for association and clustering because linkage in the cohort was strong. Among under 450 genotyped donors of the cohort, an average of approximately 240,000 unique TCR beta nucleotide sequences were sequenced per donor, roughly a sixth of them non-productive. What the authors observed across the whole study: Strong co-occurrence of HLA alleles, especially DR and DQ, made assigning TCR associations to individual alleles difficult. Cytomegalovirus status was reported to be diagnosed by the classifier with high specificity and sensitivity in both the original and validation cohorts. The 87-base-pair reads could not distinguish some IMGT-functional V segments, including TRBV6-2 and TRBV6-3, so those segments were excluded. Some 15 rarely observed V segments, including chromosome 9 orphons, were excluded from the earlier analysis of almost 600 of the donors because counts were too low. A group of highly shared sequence variants was considered likely to be a technical artifact of the sequencing pipeline. The presence/absence analyses assumed that sequencing depth was roughly uniform across donors, and that assumption may not be true. V-gene and J-gene trimming of TCR beta chains was associated with a missense DCLRE1C variant in a later genetic analysis, and the association was replicated in an independent cohort. While some public TCRs were present in many individuals, most TCR sequences turned up only very rarely across donors. Correlated functional status among segregating V segments might be attributable to linkage disequilibrium, but an unknown experimental factor could not be ruled out. In vitro tests confirmed that three of the cytomegalovirus-associated TCR beta chains recognize cytomegalovirus antigens. In a later analysis, HLA-associated TCR beta chains were found to be more clonally expanded and to have lower generation probabilities than equally common non-associated chains. Broadly in line with IMGT annotations, most TCR beta V segments showed up in productive rearrangements about 87% or about 30% of the time in an earlier analysis of roughly 590 of the donors. The study listed 150 to 200 TCR beta chains as associated with cytomegalovirus. Several of the top co-occurrence clusters appeared to be linked to parvovirus B19, influenza, CMV and Epstein-Barr virus, according to a later analysis. In a later analysis, TCR association rates were found to vary across HLA loci, with the most associated TCRs seen for DRB1 alleles and the fewest for HLA-C alleles. In a later genetic analysis, fewer N-insertions in productive TCRs were reported among donors in an Asian-associated ancestry cluster than the roughly 710-donor mean. It was suggested by the authors that the approach could potentially be generalized to other disease states and immunological phenotypes. A later analysis found that most CMV-associated TCR beta chains appeared HLA-restricted, with HLA associations seemingly driven largely by CMV exposure. For the cohort, immune exposure information was limited to CMV serostatus. Because HLA typing was missing for some donors at each locus, association tests included only the typed subset. At a false discovery rate of 0.05, a later analysis linked roughly 17,000 TCR beta sequences to specific HLA alleles. A further reported finding was that TCR beta sequences accurately predicted the HLA-A and HLA-B alleles for most subjects in the first cohort. The cohort was sequenced for TCR beta chains only, and without alpha or paired-chain data the features that could be detected were limited.

The cohort consisted of 600 to 700 healthy bone marrow donors. All cohort members were sampled while nominally healthy, although unrecorded immune exposures were likely present. The donor tested CMV seronegative and was one of the 352 seronegative cohort members. A peripheral blood sample was collected from each donor, and TCR beta sequencing was performed on peripheral blood mononuclear cells. Genomic DNA extraction from the blood cell samples was performed with the Qiagen DNeasy Blood Extraction Kit. At the junction V is shortened by 6 bases and J by 5 bases; bases outside the gene matches: 10. The germline V gene encodes CDR1 KGHSH and CDR2 LQKENI. The CDR3 has 15 amino acids, counting the end cysteine and phenylalanine. Only the CDR3 portion is preserved as DNA: 45 bases, with reading frame beginning at the first base. Libraries were prepared through the immunoSEQ multiplex PCR assay. For the multiplex PCR, a mixture combining 60 forward primers for TCR Vbeta segments and 13 reverse primers for TCR Jbeta segments was used. The CDR3 region of rearranged TCR beta genes was amplified from genomic DNA with a multiplex PCR assay. On the Illumina HiSeq System, the amplified TCR beta libraries were sequenced as 87-base-pair reads. From the authors' description of their analysis: A later analysis counted 75 million to 100 million unique TCR beta chains across the 550 to 750 repertoires, and some 12 million of these chains were shared by at least two donors. A nearest-neighbor algorithm error-corrected the raw reads and collapsed the reads into unique sequences, merging closely related sequences to remove PCR and sequencing errors. CDR3 sequences were aligned to IMGT reference sequences to assign V, D and J gene segments. Each retained sequence needed at least a six-nucleotide match to both a V gene segment and a J gene segment. Rearrangements were called productive when the CDR3 lacked stop codons and stayed in frame with V and J; all others were non-productive. CDR3 was defined according to IMGT convention as the region running from the second conserved V-encoded cysteine to the conserved J-encoded phenylalanine. The earlier analysis of around 640 of the donors excluded sequences that lacked an unambiguous match to a single V gene segment. In an earlier analysis of more than 500 of the donors, a V segment was called functional when productive rearrangements were above 56.7%, and segregating when the standard deviation between donors exceeded 5%. A statistical classification framework was developed to diagnose cytomegalovirus status using the catalog of TCR beta chain sequences. V and J gene assignment, in a later analysis, came from comparing TCR nucleotide sequences with IMGT/GENE-DB human TR gene sequences. A later analysis assigned CDR3 sequences and most-parsimonious VDJ recombination scenarios with the TCRdist pipeline. A later analysis defined each TCR beta chain by its CDR3 amino acid sequence plus V-gene family, and excluded reads lacking a unique V-gene family. To address suspected cross-contamination and a sequencing artifact, a later analysis removed around 590 highly shared, low-generation-probability nucleotide sequences. In a later analysis, a clonal expansion index for each public chain was calculated from normalized within-repertoire ranks of inferred template counts. In a later analysis, generation probabilities were computed using a VDJ recombination model fitted to out-of-frame rearrangements, and the results were checked against IGoR. In a later analysis, hypergeometric tests were used to score TCR-TCR, TCR-HLA and TCR-CMV co-occurrence, with a repertoire-size bias correction applied to TCR pairs. In a later analysis, false discovery rates were estimated by permuting HLA or CMV assignments 20 times. In a later analysis, co-occurring TCRs were grouped with DBSCAN, and TCRdist sequence similarity was added when clustering was performed within HLA-allele-positive subsets. For co-occurrence clustering, repertoires with fewer than 30,000 or more than 120,000 public chains were excluded, along with roughly 5 repertoires with anomalous nucleotide sharing. Not all clones reach the TCRdb copy of this immuneACCESS table, which keeps in-frame sequences only. Checked studies attribute under half of the gap to unresolved V genes and leave the rest unexplained. V and J calls and clone size follow that table, whereas D and trimming were derived from the DNA. The sample contains some 54,000 clones, 75% to 85% of them found a single time. The ten biggest clones cover about 6.5% of the sample.

The sequencing sample was made of PBMCs. This clonotype was sampled from a male donor in good health and CMV-seronegative. The rearranged segments are TRBV18 and TRBJ2-5, with 9 bases matching TRBD1. The DNA sequence reads TGTGCCAGCTCGATAACAGGGGGCGCAGGGGAGACCCAGTACTTC. Translated, it reads CASSITGGAGETQYF.